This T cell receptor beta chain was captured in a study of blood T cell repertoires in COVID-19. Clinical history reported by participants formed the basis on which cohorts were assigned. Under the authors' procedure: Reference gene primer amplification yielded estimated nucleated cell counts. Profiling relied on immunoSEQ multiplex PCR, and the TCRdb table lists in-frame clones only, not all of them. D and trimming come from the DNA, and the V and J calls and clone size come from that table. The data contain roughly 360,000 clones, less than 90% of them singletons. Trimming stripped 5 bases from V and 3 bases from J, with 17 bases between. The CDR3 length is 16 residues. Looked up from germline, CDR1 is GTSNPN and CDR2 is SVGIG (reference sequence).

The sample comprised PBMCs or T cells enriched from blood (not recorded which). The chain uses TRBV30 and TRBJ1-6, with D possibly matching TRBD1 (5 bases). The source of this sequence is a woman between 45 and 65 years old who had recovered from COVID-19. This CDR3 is CAWSTADRNYNSPLHF. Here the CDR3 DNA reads TGTGCCTGGTCGACCGCCGACAGAAACTATAATTCACCCCTCCACTTT.